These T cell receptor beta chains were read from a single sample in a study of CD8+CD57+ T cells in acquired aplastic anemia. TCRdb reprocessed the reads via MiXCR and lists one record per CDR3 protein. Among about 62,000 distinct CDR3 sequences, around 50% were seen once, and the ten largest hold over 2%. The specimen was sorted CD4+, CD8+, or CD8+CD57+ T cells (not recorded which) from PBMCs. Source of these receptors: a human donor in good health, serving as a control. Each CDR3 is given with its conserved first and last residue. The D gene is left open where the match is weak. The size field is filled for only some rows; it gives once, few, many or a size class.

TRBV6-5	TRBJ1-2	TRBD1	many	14	TGTGCCAGCAGTTACTCGACAGGGTCCCATGGCTACACCTTC	CASSYSTGSHGYTF
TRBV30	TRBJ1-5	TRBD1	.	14	TGTGCCTGGACTCCAGACAGGGGCAATCAGCCCCAGCATTTT	CAWTPDRGNQPQHF
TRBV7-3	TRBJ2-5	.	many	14	TGTGCCAGCAGCTTGGGGCGCGGCCAAGAGACCCAGTACTTC	CASSLGRGQETQYF
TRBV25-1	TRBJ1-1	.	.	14	TGTGCCAGCAGTGACCCCTTAGGGAAGACTGAAGCTTTCTTT	CASSDPLGKTEAFF
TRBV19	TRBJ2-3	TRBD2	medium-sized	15	TGTGCCAGTAGCATCGGGGGGGATCGCACAGATACGCAGTATTTT	CASSIGGDRTDTQYF
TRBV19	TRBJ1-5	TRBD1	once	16	TGTGCCAGTAGTGGCGGACAGGGGAGGACAAATCAGCCCCAGCATTTT	CASSGGQGRTNQPQHF
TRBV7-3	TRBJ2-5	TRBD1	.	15	TGTGCCAGCAGCCCAGGACAGGGAGGATGGGAGACCCAGTACTTC	CASSPGQGGWETQYF
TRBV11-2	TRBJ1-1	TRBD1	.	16	TGTGCCAGCAGCCAGAGGGGGACAGGGGTGAGCACTGAAGCTTTCTTT	CASSQRGTGVSTEAFF
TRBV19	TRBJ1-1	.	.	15	TGTGCCAGTAGTATGGGGGGACGGACGAACACTGAAGCTTTCTTT	CASSMGGRTNTEAFF
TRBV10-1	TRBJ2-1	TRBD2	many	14	TGCGCCAGCAGTGCGCTAGCGGGAGGGGGCGAGCAGTTCTTC	CASSALAGGGEQFF
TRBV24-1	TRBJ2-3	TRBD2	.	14	TGTGCCACCAGTGAGGGGGGGGGCACAGATACGCAGTATTTT	CATSEGGGTDTQYF